The 23 T cell receptor beta chains below come from one sample, sequenced in a study of T cells in Graves' hyperthyroidism and ophthalmopathy. Researchers took RNA transcripts and amplified the TCR beta CDR3 regions from them. In the first-round RT-PCR of the TCR CDR3, the HTBI primer set was used. TCRdb analysed the multiplex PCR reads with MiXCR anew, one entry per CDR3 protein. The data show some 360,000 distinct CDR3 sequences, approximately 15% seen once. Sequencing input: blood. The receptors stem from a woman aged 55-70 years with Graves' hyperthyroidism.

This clonotype has a single count. It is likely a read error, because the conserved phenylalanine at the end of the CDR3 is missing. The chain employs TRBV4-1 and TRBJ1-2; a weak D match, TRBD1 (5 bases). V was clipped by 1 base and J by 5 bases, with 14 bases between them. The germline CDR1 and CDR2 sequences are MGHRA and YSYEKL. CDR3 size: 15 residues. DNA for the CDR3: TGCGCCAGCAGCCAAGTTCGTGGGGGGGTTTATGGCTACACCCTC. It specifies CASSQVRGGVYGYTL.

This clonotype was seen a handful of times. The chain employs TRBV9 and TRBJ1-2; 8 positions match TRBD1. Germline V CDR1 and CDR2: SGDLS, YYNGEE. Trimming took 2 bases from V and 4 from J; bases not matched to a gene: 7. This CDR3 is built from 15 residues. Here the CDR3 reads CASSVQGAGRYGYTF. CDR3 bases: TGTGCCAGCAGCGTCCAGGGGGCTGGACGCTATGGCTACACCTTC.

This clonotype occurred a few times. The chain has TRBV19 and TRBJ2-7; 9 bases are a match to TRBD2. The ends lost 5 bases at V and 3 bases at J; junction bases unmatched: 8. The CDR3 length is 15 residues. Germline loops: CDR1 LNHDA, CDR2 SQIVND (reference sequence). The chain's CDR3 is CASSAAGGPIYEQYF. CDR3 nucleotide sequence: TGTGCCAGTAGTGCGGCGGGAGGGCCAATCTACGAGCAGTACTTC.

Concerning this clonotype itself: The germline gene is not matched at one end of the junction; a read error may be the cause. The V and J genes are TRBV13 and TRBJ1-1, with 7 bases fitting TRBD1. The germline gives CDR1 PRHDT, CDR2 FYEKMQ (reference sequence). The CDR3 contains 14 residues. DNA for the CDR3: TGCGCCAGCAGCTTGGCGGGACAGCGTGATGAAGCTTTCTTT. Translation gives CASSLAGQRDEAFF.

This clonotype appeared many times. The genes are TRBV20-1 and TRBJ2-1; 9 nucleotides agree with TRBD2. Germline loops: CDR1 DFQATT, CDR2 SNEGSKA (reference sequence). J gave up 4 bases and V 6 bases, and 7 bases lay outside the gene matches. There are 14 residues in the CDR3. The CDR3 DNA reads TGCAGTGCATCGAGCGGGAGGTCGTACAATGAGCAGTTCTTC. This encodes CSASSGRSYNEQFF.

This rearrangement joins TRBV15 to TRBJ1-1; D is unresolved. Germline V gene data show CDR1 as LNHNV and CDR2 as YYDKDF (reference sequence). The CDR3 spans 13 residues. Trimming left V 4 bases short and J 6 bases short, with 12 bases between. The CDR3 region is CATSTPTKAEAFF. The CDR3 nucleotides read TGTGCCACCAGCACCCCAACAAAAGCTGAAGCTTTCTTT.

This clonotype came up many times. The chain carries TRBV15 and TRBJ2-7; weak D call: TRBD1 (5 bases). Germline CDR1 and CDR2: LNHNV and YYDKDF (reference sequence). The CDR3 contains 14 residues. Trimming stripped 8 bases from V and 1 base from J, with 15 bases between. The CDR3 loop reads CATPLIQVSYEQYF. CDR3 nucleotide sequence: TGTGCCACCCCCCTAATACAGGTTTCCTACGAGCAGTACTTC.

The table lists this clonotype with a few counts. This rearrangement joins TRBV18 to TRBJ1-4; the match to TRBD1 covers 8 bases. The V gene end was trimmed by 8 bases and the J gene end by 7 bases; junction bases not matched to a gene: 9. From germline, CDR1 is KGHSH and CDR2 LQKENI. There are 14 residues in the CDR3. The CDR3 DNA is TGTGCCAGCCTTGGGACAGGTGGGGGTGAAAAACTGTTTTTT. It encodes CASLGTGGGEKLFF.

This clonotype was observed at least ten times. This rearrangement joins TRBV18 to TRBJ2-1; TRBD2 agrees at 8 bases. This CDR3 has 17 amino acids. Germline lookup yields CDR1 KGHSH and CDR2 LQKENI. Trimming cost V 3 bases and J 7 bases; bases outside gene matches: 14. The CDR3 loop reads CASSPPGSSGSWNEQFF. The CDR3 DNA reads TGTGCCAGCTCACCCCCAGGGTCCAGCGGGAGTTGGAATGAGCAGTTCTTC.

The chain is built from TRBV18 and TRBJ1-4, with 7 positions matching TRBD1. The CDR3 is 16 residues long. Germline CDR1 and CDR2: KGHSH and LQKENI. With 6 bases clipped from V and 5 bases from J, the junction kept 12 bases outside the gene matches. Here the CDR3 DNA reads TGTGCCAGCTCCCTAAACCCACAGGGGACGAATGAAAAACTGTTTTTT. Translated, it gives CASSLNPQGTNEKLFF.

This clonotype was seen at least ten times. The V gene is TRBV24-1, the J gene TRBJ2-7; perhaps TRBD2 as D (6 bases). CDR1 and CDR2 from the germline V gene are KGHDR and SFDVKD. This CDR3 is 19 amino acids long. The V end lost 4 bases, the J end lost 3 bases, and 27 bases lay between the germline ends. Here the CDR3 DNA reads TGTGCCACCAGTGACTGCGTGAAGGCGGAGGGGCCCTACTACTACGAGCAGTACTTC. Translating it yields CATSDCVKAEGPYYYEQYF.

This clonotype has only a few counts. The gene calls are TRBV6-1 and TRBJ1-2; weak D call: TRBD1 (5 bases). Germline V gene data show CDR1 as MNHNS and CDR2 as SASEGT. The CDR3 extends over 13 amino acids. V was shortened by 8 bases and J by 6 bases, with 16 bases between the two germline ends. CDR3 residues: CASGPGQADGYTF. CDR3 nucleotide sequence: TGTGCCAGCGGCCCGGGGCAGGCCGATGGCTACACCTTC.

This clonotype was observed at least ten times. This chain joins TRBV30 and TRBJ1-5; perhaps TRBD1 as D (6 bases). The CDR3 contains 15 residues. Trimming cost V 2 bases and J 5 bases, with 16 bases left between them. The germline V gene has CDR1 GTSNPN and CDR2 SVGIG (reference sequence). The DNA of the CDR3 is TGTGCCTGGAGTAGTGACTGGGCAGGGGATCAGCCCCAGCATTTT. Translation: CAWSSDWAGDQPQHF.

This clonotype was seen at least ten times. The chain recombines TRBV7-9 with TRBJ2-3, with 12 bases matching TRBD2. Germline CDR1 reads SEHNR; CDR2 reads FQNEAQ (reference sequence). The V and J ends lost 5 bases and 2 bases, in that order; junction bases with no gene match: 8. There are 17 residues in the CDR3. The CDR3 loop reads CASSPLSSGRATDTQYF. The CDR3 coding sequence is TGTGCCAGCAGCCCTCTTTCTAGCGGGAGGGCCACAGATACGCAGTATTTT.

This clonotype was picked up many times. The V and J genes are TRBV3-1 and TRBJ1-1; D not certain. The CDR3 loop spans 15 amino acids. Germline CDR1 and CDR2: LGHDT and YNNKEL (reference sequence). V gave up 0 bases and J gave up 1 base, with 9 bases separating them. The CDR3 DNA sequence: TGTGCCAGCAGCCAAGAATCCGGATGGAACACTGAAGCTTTCTTT. This gives the protein CASSQESGWNTEAFF.

This clonotype was observed many times. The chain links TRBV7-2 to TRBJ1-3; D is possibly TRBD1 (5 bases). Germline CDR1 and CDR2: SGHTA and FQGNSA. The CDR3 consists of 14 residues. V lost 5 bases, J lost 2 bases, and 10 bases lay in between. The CDR3 loop reads CASSPWGAGNTIYF. In DNA, the CDR3 is TGTGCCAGCAGCCCCTGGGGGGCTGGAAACACCATATATTTT.

This clonotype appeared many times. The chain recombines TRBV28 with TRBJ2-1, with TRBD2 as a possible D gene (6 bases). Between the trimmed V and J ends, which lost 5 bases and 9 bases, there was a span of 20 bases. The CDR3 has 15 residues. The germline gives CDR1 MDHEN, CDR2 SYDVKM. The CDR3 here is CASSQAGTGIPEQFF. As DNA, the CDR3 is TGTGCCAGCAGTCAAGCCGGGACTGGAATTCCTGAGCAGTTCTTC.

The CDR3 loop is CASSPQAGRVYNEQFF. In nucleotides, the CDR3 is TGTGCCAGCAGCCCCCAAGCGGGTCGGGTCTACAATGAGCAGTTCTTC. This sequence joins TRBV9 and TRBJ2-1; D is possibly TRBD2 (6 bases). The CDR3 loop spans 16 amino acids. The germline gives CDR1 SGDLS, CDR2 YYNGEE. V was clipped by 4 bases and J by 3 bases, with 17 bases between them.

Regarding this clonotype: A read error is possible here, since a much larger clone lies one base away. This chain connects TRBV20-1 to TRBJ1-2; D perhaps matches TRBD1 (5 bases). CDR3 length: 14 residues. Germline V gives CDR1 DFQATT, CDR2 SNEGSKA (reference sequence). This CDR3 is CGARDQKGNYGYTF. In nucleotides, the CDR3 is TGCGGTGCTAGAGATCAAAAGGGGAACTATGGCTACACCTTC.

Only a few counts were recorded for this clonotype. The chain uses TRBV19 and TRBJ2-7, with D perhaps matching TRBD2 (7 bases). The CDR3 runs 12 residues. Trimming stripped 9 bases from V and 6 bases from J, with 15 bases between. The V gene's germline CDR1 is LNHDA and CDR2 SQIVND (reference sequence). The CDR3, as DNA: TGTGCCAGCCACCAAGGGGGGGGCGAGCAGTACTTC. Amino acid sequence: CASHQGGGEQYF.

This clonotype was seen ten or more times. The chain couples TRBV11-2 to TRBJ2-3; D perhaps matches TRBD2 (5 bases). Germline V gene sequence: CDR1 SGHAT, CDR2 FQNNGV. The CDR3 length is 14 residues. The germline V and J ends were trimmed by 5 bases and 4 bases, with 13 bases remaining between them. CDR3: CASSPLGEADTQYF. DNA for the CDR3: TGTGCCAGCAGCCCCCTGGGAGAGGCAGATACGCAGTATTTT.

V usage is TRBV6-1 and J usage is TRBJ2-2; D ambiguous. V lost 5 bases and J lost 4, with 5 bases in between. CDR3 length: 12 residues. CDR1 MNHNS and CDR2 SASEGT come from the germline V gene. In nucleotides, the CDR3 is TGTGCCAGCAGTAAGAGCACCGGGGAGCTGTTTTTT. Protein product: CASSKSTGELFF.

This clonotype was recorded at least ten times. This chain uses TRBV5-5 with TRBJ2-3; D unresolved. Trimming took 1 base from V and 4 from J, leaving 10 bases between them. Germline loops: CDR1 SGHKS, CDR2 YYEKEE (reference sequence). The length of the CDR3 is 14 residues. Here the CDR3 DNA reads TGTGCCAGCAGCTTGATGCAGCGCTCAGATACGCAGTATTTT. As protein: CASSLMQRSDTQYF.